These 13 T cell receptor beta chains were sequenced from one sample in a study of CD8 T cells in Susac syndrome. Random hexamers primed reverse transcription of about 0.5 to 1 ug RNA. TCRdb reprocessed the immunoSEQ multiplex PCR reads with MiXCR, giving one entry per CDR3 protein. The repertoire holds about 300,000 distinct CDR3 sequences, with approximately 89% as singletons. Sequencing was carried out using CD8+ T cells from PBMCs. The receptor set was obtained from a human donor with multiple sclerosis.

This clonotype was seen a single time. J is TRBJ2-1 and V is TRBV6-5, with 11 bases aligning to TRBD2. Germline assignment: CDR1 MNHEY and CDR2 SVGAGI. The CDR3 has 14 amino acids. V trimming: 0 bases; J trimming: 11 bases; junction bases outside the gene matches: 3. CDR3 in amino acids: CASSYSTSGAQQFF. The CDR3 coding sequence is TGTGCCAGCAGTTACTCGACTAGCGGGGCCCAGCAGTTCTTC.

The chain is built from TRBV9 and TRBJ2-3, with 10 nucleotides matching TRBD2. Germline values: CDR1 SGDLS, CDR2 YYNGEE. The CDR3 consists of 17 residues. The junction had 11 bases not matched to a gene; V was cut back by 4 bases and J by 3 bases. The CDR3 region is CASSSSGGASATDTQYF. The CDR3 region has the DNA TGTGCCAGCAGCTCGAGCGGGGGGGCCTCGGCGACAGATACGCAGTATTTT.

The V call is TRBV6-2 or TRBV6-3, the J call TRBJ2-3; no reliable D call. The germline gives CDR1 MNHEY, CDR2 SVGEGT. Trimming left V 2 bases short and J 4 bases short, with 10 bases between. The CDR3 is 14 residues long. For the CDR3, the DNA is TGTGCCAGCAGTTACGCCAGCGAGGCAGATACGCAGTATTTT. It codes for CASSYASEADTQYF.

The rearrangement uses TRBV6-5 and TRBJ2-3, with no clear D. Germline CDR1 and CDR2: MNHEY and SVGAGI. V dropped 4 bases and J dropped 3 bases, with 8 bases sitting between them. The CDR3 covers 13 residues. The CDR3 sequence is CASSSPGTDTQYF. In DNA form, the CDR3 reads TGTGCCAGCAGTTCTCCTGGGACAGATACGCAGTATTTT.

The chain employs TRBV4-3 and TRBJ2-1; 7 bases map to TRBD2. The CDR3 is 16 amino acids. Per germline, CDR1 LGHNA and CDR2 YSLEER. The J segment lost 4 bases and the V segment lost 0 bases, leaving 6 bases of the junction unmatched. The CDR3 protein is CASSQDLLAPYNEQFF. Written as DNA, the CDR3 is TGCGCCAGCAGCCAAGATTTACTAGCGCCTTACAATGAGCAGTTCTTC.

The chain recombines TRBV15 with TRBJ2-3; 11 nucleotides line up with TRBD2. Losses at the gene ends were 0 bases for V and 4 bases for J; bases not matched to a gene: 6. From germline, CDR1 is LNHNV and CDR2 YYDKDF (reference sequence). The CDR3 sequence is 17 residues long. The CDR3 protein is CATSRDHTSGRSDTQYF. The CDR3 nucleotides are TGTGCCACCAGCAGAGATCATACTAGCGGGAGATCAGATACGCAGTATTTT.

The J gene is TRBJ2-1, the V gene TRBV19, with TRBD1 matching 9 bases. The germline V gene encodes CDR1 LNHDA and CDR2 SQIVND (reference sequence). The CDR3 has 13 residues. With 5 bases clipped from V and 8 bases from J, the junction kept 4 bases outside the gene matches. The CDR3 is CASSGTGRYEQFF. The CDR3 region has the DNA TGTGCCAGTAGTGGGACAGGGAGGTATGAGCAGTTCTTC.

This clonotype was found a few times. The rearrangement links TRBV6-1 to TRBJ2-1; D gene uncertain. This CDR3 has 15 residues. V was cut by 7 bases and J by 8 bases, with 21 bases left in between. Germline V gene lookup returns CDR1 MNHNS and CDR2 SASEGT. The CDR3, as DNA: TGTGCCAGCACACTTTCTTCCCCTGAAAAGGATGAGCAGTTCTTC. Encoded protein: CASTLSSPEKDEQFF.

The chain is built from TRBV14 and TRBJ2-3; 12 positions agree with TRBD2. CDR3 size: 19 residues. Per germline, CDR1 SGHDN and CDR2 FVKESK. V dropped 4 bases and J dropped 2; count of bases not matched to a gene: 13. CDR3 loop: CASSLPGLAGSQDTDTQYF. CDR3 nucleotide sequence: TGTGCCAGCAGCCTGCCGGGACTAGCGGGCTCCCAGGACACAGATACGCAGTATTTT.

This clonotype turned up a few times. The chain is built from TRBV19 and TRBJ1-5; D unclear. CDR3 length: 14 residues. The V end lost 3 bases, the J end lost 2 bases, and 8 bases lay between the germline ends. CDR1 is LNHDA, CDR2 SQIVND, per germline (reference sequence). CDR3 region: CASSISMGNQPQHF. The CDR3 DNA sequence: TGTGCCAGTAGTATCAGTATGGGCAATCAGCCCCAGCATTTT.

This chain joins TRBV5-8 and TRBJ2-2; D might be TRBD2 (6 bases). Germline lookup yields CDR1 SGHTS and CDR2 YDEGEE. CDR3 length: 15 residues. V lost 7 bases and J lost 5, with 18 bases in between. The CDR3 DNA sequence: TGTGCCAGCGCCCCCGGACCGGAGGGGACCGGGGAGCTGTTTTTT. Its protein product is CASAPGPEGTGELFF.

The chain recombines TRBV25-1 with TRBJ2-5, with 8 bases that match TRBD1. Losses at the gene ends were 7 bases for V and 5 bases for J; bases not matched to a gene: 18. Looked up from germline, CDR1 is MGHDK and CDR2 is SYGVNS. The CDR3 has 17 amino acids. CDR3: CASTIRTGQGARETQYF. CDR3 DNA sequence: TGTGCCAGCACCATCCGTACCGGACAGGGCGCGCGGGAGACCCAGTACTTC.

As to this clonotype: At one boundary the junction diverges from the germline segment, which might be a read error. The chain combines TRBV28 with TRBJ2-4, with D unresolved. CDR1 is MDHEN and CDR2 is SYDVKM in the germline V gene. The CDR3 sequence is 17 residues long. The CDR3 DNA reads TGTGCCAGCAGTTCCCTTGACGTTACGAAAGACAAAACCATTCAGTACTTC. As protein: CASSSLDVTKDKTIQYF. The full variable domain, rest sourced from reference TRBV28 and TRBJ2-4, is DVKVTQSSRYLVKRTGEKVFLECVQDMDHENMFWYRQDPGLGLRLIYFSYDVKMKEKGDIPEGYSVSREKKERFSLILESASTNQTSMYLCASSSLDVTKDKTIQYFGAGTRLSVL.